This T cell receptor beta chain is from a study of shared clonotypes between healthy human individuals. Study-level results: Rarefaction demonstrated incomplete sorted-subset sequencing despite large depth. Larger richness was generally estimated for naive than memory subsets.

Only Caucasian adults living in Nashville, Tennessee made up the donor group. Turning to this clone: Its antigen is not identified.

Running of the assay took place at deep level. This table comes from immunoSEQ multiplex PCR, and its TCRdb copy is limited to in-frame clones, with some not included. The table shows around 1.4 million clones, with approximately 98.5% occurring only once. The CDR3 spans 18 residues. The ends were cut back, 3 bases at V and 1 base at J, with 16 bases in the middle. CDR1 and CDR2 (germline): KGHSH, LQKENI. The chain couples TRBV18 to TRBJ2-6; perhaps D is TRBD1 or TRBD2 (5 bases each). The receptor comes from a man aged 30 to 39 in good health. The sequenced sample was naive CD4+ T cells sorted from blood. Noted subset: CD45RA+ positively selected. CDR3 in DNA: TGTGCCAGCTCACCTAACCGGGACCAATATTCTGGGGCCAACGTCCTGACTTTC. It yields the protein CASSPNRDQYSGANVLTF.